This TCR beta chain was captured by sequencing in a study of sequential checkpoint blockade in melanoma. Looking at the study overall: Randomization was 1:1 between first-line nivolumab→ipilimumab and ipilimumab→nivolumab. Each arm's sequence ended with maintenance nivolumab.

V dropped 3 bases and J dropped 9; count of bases not matched to a gene: 13. This CDR3 is 15 amino acids long. Germline values: CDR1 SGDLS, CDR2 YYNGEE. Treatment defined: randomized to nivolumab then ipilimumab (arm A) or the reverse (arm B). PBMC sorting kept live CD3+CD8+ cells without CD19 or CD56. This clone was recorded a few times. The protocol was immunoSEQ multiplex PCR, while the TCRdb copy is restricted to in-frame clones and leaves out a portion. The data contain roughly 23,000 clones, under 70% of them singletons. The receptor's source is a human donor with melanoma. Material: CD8+ T cells sorted from blood (inferred from file names), obtained from a patient given nivolumab and ipilimumab in sequence. This chain links TRBV9 with TRBJ2-5; 8 positions match TRBD1. This chain's CDR3 is CASSEGTGTGPAQYF. CDR3 coding DNA: TGTGCCAGCAGCGAAGGGACTGGGACAGGACCGGCCCAGTACTTC.